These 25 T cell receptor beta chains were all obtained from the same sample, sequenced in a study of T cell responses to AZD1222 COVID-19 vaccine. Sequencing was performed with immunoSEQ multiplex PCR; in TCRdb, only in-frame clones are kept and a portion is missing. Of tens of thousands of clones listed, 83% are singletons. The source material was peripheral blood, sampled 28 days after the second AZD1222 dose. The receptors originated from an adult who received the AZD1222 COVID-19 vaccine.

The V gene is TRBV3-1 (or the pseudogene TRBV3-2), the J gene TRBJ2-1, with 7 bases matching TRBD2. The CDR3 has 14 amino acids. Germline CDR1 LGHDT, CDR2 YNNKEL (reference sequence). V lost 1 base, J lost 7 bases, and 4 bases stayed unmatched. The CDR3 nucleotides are TGTGCCAGCAGCCAAGTGGGAGCGGGAAATGAGCAGTTCTTC. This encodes CASSQVGAGNEQFF.

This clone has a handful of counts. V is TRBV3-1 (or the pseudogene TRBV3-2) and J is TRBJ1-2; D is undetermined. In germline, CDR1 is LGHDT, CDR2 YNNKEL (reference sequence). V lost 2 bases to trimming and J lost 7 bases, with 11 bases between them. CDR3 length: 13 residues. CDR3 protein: CASSQIQSSGYTF. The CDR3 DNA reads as TGTGCCAGCAGCCAAATACAATCGTCTGGCTACACCTTC.

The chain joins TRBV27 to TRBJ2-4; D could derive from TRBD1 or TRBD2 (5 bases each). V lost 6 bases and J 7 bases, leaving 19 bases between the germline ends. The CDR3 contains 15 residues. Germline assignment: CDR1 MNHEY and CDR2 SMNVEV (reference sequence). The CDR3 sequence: CASSRIRDLTNIQYF. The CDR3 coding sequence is TGTGCCAGCAGCCGTATCCGGGACCTAACCAACATTCAGTACTTC.

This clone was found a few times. Here the CDR3 reads CAWSEGLGGYTF. CDR3 DNA sequence: TGTGCCTGGAGTGAAGGTTTAGGTGGCTACACCTTC. V usage is TRBV30 and J usage is TRBJ1-2; no reliable D call. Between the trimmed V and J ends, which lost 1 base and 7 bases, there was a span of 10 bases. The germline V gene has CDR1 GTSNPN and CDR2 SVGIG (reference sequence). The CDR3 is 12 amino acids.

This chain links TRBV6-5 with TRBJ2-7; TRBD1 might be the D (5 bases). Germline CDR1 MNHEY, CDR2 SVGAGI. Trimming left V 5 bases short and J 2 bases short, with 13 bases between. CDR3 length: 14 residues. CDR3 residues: CASSRSQGAYEQYF. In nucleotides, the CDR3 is TGTGCCAGCAGTCGTAGCCAGGGCGCCTACGAGCAGTACTTC.

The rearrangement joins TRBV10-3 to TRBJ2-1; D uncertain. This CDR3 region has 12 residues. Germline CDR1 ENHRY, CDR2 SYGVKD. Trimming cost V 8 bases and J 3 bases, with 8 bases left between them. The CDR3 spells CAIVTDYNEQFF. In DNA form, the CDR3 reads TGTGCCATCGTCACAGACTACAATGAGCAGTTCTTC.

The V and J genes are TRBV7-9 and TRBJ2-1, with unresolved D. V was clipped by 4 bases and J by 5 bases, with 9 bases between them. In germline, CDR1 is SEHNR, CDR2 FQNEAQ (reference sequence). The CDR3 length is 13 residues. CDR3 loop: CASSSQPHNEQFF. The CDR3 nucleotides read TGTGCCAGCAGCTCACAGCCCCACAATGAGCAGTTCTTC.

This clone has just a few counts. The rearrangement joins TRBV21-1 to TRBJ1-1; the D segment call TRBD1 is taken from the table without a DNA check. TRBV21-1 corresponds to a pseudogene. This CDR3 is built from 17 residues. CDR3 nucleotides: TGTGCCAGCATACTACCGGGACAGGGGCTTGTGTATACTGAAGCTTTCTTT. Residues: CASILPGQGLVYTEAFF.

DNA of the CDR3: TGTGCCAGCAGGGGTAGGGGCTCCTACAATGAGCAGTTCTTC. Amino acids: CASRGRGSYNEQFF. The rearrangement joins TRBV5-5 to TRBJ2-1; possibly TRBD1 for D (5 bases). This CDR3 spans 14 amino acids. The V and J ends lost 5 bases and 0 bases respectively, with 9 bases between them. Germline CDR1 reads SGHKS; CDR2 reads YYEKEE (reference sequence).

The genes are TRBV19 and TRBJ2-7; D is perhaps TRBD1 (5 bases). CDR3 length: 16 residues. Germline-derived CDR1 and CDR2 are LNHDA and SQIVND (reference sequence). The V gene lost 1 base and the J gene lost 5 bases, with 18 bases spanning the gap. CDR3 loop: CASSIGPGSESDEQYF. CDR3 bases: TGTGCCAGTAGTATAGGCCCAGGGTCTGAGTCCGACGAGCAGTACTTC.

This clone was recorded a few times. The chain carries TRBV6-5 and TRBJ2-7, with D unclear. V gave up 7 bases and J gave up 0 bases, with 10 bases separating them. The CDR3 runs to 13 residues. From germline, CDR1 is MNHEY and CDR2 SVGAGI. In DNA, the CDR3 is TGTGCCAGCATGGGTCTCAACTCCTACGAGCAGTACTTC. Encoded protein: CASMGLNSYEQYF.

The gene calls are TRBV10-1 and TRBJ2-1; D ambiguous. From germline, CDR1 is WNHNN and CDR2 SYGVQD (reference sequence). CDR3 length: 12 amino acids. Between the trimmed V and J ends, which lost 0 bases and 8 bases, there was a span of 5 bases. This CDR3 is CASSESAYEQFF. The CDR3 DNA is TGCGCCAGCAGTGAGTCGGCTTATGAGCAGTTCTTC.

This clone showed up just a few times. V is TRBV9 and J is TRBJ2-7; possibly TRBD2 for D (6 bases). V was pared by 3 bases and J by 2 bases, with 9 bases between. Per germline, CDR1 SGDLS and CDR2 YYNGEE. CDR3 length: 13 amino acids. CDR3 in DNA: TGTGCCAGCAGCGGGGGACTTACCTACGAGCAGTACTTC. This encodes CASSGGLTYEQYF. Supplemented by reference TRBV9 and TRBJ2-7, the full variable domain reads DSGVTQTPKHLITATGQRVTLRCSPRSGDLSVYWYQQSLDQGLQFLIQYYNGEERAKGNILERFSAQQFPDLHSELNLSSLELGDSALYFCASSGGLTYEQYFGPGTRLTVT.

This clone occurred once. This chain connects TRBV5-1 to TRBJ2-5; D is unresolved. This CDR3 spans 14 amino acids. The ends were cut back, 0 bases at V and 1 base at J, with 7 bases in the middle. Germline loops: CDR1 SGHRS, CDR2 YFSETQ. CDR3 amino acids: CASSLENTQETQYF. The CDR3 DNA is TGCGCCAGCAGCTTGGAAAATACCCAAGAGACCCAGTACTTC.

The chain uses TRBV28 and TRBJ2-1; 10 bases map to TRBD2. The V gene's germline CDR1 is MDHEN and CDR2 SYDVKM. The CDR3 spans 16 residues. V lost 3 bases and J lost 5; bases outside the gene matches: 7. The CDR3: CASSFPGLAADNEQFF. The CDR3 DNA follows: TGTGCCAGCAGTTTCCCTGGACTAGCGGCTGACAATGAGCAGTTCTTC. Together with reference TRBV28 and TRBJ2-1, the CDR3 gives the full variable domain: DVKVTQSSRYLVKRTGEKVFLECVQDMDHENMFWYRQDPGLGLRLIYFSYDVKMKEKGDIPEGYSVSREKKERFSLILESASTNQTSMYLCASSFPGLAADNEQFFGPGTRLTVL.

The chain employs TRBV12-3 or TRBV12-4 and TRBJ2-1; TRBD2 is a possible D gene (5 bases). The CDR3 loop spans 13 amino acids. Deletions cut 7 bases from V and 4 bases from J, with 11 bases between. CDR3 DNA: TGTGCCAGCAATTTCGGACTGTACAATGAGCAGTTCTTC. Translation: CASNFGLYNEQFF.

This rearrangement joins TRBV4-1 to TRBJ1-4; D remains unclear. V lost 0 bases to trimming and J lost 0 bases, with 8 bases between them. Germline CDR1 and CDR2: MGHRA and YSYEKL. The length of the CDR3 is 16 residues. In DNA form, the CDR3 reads TGCGCCAGCAGCCAAGAGAGGGCAGCAACTAATGAAAAACTGTTTTTT. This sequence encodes CASSQERAATNEKLFF.

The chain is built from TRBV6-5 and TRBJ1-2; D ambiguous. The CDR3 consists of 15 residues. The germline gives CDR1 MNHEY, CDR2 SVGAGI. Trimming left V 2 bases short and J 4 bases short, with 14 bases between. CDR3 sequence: CASSYLWAEPYGYTF. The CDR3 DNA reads TGTGCCAGCAGTTACCTTTGGGCAGAGCCCTATGGCTACACCTTC.

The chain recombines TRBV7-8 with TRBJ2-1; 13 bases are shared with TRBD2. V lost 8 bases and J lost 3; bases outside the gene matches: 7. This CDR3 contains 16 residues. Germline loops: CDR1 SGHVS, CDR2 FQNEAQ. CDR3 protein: CASGGTSGTLYNEQFF. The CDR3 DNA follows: TGTGCCAGCGGAGGGACTAGCGGGACCCTCTACAATGAGCAGTTCTTC.

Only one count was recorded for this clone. This CDR3 reads CASSQGVRGQPQHF. The CDR3 DNA is TGTGCCAGCAGCCAAGGAGTTCGGGGACAGCCCCAGCATTTT. This sequence joins TRBV3-1 (or the pseudogene TRBV3-2) and TRBJ1-5; D is undetermined. V shed 1 base and J shed 7 bases, with 11 bases lying between them. This CDR3 has 14 amino acids. Germline V gives CDR1 LGHDT, CDR2 YNNKEL (reference sequence).

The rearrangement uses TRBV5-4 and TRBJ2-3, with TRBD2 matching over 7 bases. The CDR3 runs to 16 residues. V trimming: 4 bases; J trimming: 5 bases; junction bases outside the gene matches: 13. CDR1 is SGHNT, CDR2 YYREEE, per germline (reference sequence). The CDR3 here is CASSLGRGTARDTQYF. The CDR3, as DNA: TGTGCCAGCAGCCTAGGGAGGGGAACAGCCCGAGATACGCAGTATTTT.

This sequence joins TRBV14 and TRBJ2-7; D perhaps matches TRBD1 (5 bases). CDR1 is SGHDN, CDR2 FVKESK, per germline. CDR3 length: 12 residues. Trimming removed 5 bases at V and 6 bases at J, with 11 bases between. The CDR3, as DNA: TGTGCCAGCAGCGTACAAGGGGTCGAGCAGTACTTC. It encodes CASSVQGVEQYF.

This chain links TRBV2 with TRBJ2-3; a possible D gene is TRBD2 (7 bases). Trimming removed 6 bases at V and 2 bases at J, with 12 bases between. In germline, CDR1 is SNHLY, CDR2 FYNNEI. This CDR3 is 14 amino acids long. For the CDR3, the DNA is TGTGCCAGCAGGCGGGGGCCCAACACAGATACGCAGTATTTT. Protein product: CASRRGPNTDTQYF. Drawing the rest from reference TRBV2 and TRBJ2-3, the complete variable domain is EPEVTQTPSHQVTQMGQEVILRCVPISNHLYFYWYRQILGQKVEFLVSFYNNEISEKSEIFDDQFSVERPDGSNFTLKIRSTKLEDSAMYFCASRRGPNTDTQYFGPGTRLTVL.

CDR3 bases: TGTGCCAGCAGTTCGGAGAGGACAGGGGTTGGCTACACCTTC. It yields the protein CASSSERTGVGYTF. The chain couples TRBV6-2 or TRBV6-3 to TRBJ1-2; 9 nucleotides align to TRBD1. Per the germline V gene, CDR1 is MNHEY and CDR2 is SVGEGT. The V segment lost 4 bases and the J segment 7 bases; nucleotides outside the gene matches: 7. The CDR3 has 14 residues.

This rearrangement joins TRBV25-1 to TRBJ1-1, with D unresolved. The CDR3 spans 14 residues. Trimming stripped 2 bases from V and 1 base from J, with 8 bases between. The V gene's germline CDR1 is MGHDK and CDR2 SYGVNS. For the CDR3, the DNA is TGTGCCAGCAGTGAAAAATCCCAGAACACTGAAGCTTTCTTT. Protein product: CASSEKSQNTEAFF.